Each of the 30 T cell receptor beta chains below was sequenced from the same sample in a study of T cell responses to AZD1222 COVID-19 vaccine. TCRdb's table, derived via immunoSEQ multiplex PCR, lists solely in-frame clones and lacks some. The sample holds around 70,000 clones, around nine tenths seen once. Specimen: peripheral blood, collected 28 days after the second dose of the MenACWY control vaccine. Receptors originate from an adult who received the MenACWY meningococcal vaccine as a control.

This clone was seen a single time. The rearrangement links TRBV19 to TRBJ2-1; 10 bases line up with TRBD2. V gave up 5 bases and J gave up 6 bases; unmatched junction bases: 4. The germline V gene encodes CDR1 LNHDA and CDR2 SQIVND (reference sequence). The CDR3 has 14 amino acids. The CDR3 loop reads CASSLRTSGNEQFF. CDR3 coding DNA: TGTGCCAGTAGTCTCCGGACTAGCGGCAATGAGCAGTTCTTC.

In its sample, this clone was seen once. J is TRBJ1-6 and V is TRBV19; D is possibly TRBD1 (5 bases). The germline gives CDR1 LNHDA, CDR2 SQIVND (reference sequence). The CDR3 spans 15 residues. Trimming took 3 bases from V and 9 from J, leaving 15 bases between them. CDR3 nucleotides: TGTGCCAGTAGTATTCAGAGCTTGGGGGGTTCACCCCTCCACTTT. It translates to CASSIQSLGGSPLHF.

The chain joins TRBV5-5 to TRBJ2-1; D may match TRBD1 or TRBD2 (5 bases each). The V end lost 0 bases, the J end lost 7 bases, and 8 bases lay between the germline ends. The germline gives CDR1 SGHKS, CDR2 YYEKEE (reference sequence). This CDR3 has 13 amino acids. CDR3: CASSLVGVNEQFF. DNA of the CDR3: TGTGCCAGCAGCTTGGTGGGGGTAAATGAGCAGTTCTTC. The full variable domain, completed using reference TRBV5-5 and TRBJ2-1, is DAGVTQSPTHLIKTRGQQVTLRCSPISGHKSVSWYQQVLGQGPQFIFQYYEKEERGRGNFPDRFSARQFPNYSSELNVNALLLGDSALYLCASSLVGVNEQFFGPGTRLTVL.

This rearrangement joins TRBV30 to TRBJ2-1; D is possibly TRBD1 or TRBD2 (5 bases each). CDR3 length: 15 amino acids. V dropped 2 bases and J dropped 0 bases, with 11 bases sitting between them. Looked up from germline, CDR1 is GTSNPN and CDR2 is SVGIG (reference sequence). CDR3 nucleotide sequence: TGTGCCTGGAGTATACCAGGGAGCTCCTACAATGAGCAGTTCTTC. This sequence encodes CAWSIPGSSYNEQFF.

This clone occurred once. The chain recombines TRBV3-1 (or the pseudogene TRBV3-2) with TRBJ2-7, with D perhaps matching TRBD2 (6 bases). The CDR3 has 15 amino acids. Trimming pared 1 base from V and 4 bases from J, leaving 14 bases between. Looked up from germline, CDR1 is LGHDT and CDR2 is YNNKEL (reference sequence). CDR3 DNA: TGTGCCAGCAGCCAAGGCCTGCGTGGAGGGTACGAGCAGTACTTC. It specifies CASSQGLRGGYEQYF.

This chain connects TRBV5-6 to TRBJ1-4, with 7 bases fitting TRBD1. V lost 5 bases, J lost 2 bases, and 9 bases stayed unmatched. The V gene's germline CDR1 is SGHDT and CDR2 YYEEEE. The CDR3 runs 16 residues. CDR3 nucleotide sequence: TGTGCCAGCAGTGAGACAGGGAAGATGACTAATGAAAAACTGTTTTTT. Translated: CASSETGKMTNEKLFF.

The chain links TRBV28 to TRBJ1-2, with 9 bases matching TRBD1. This CDR3 spans 16 amino acids. CDR1 and CDR2 (germline): MDHEN, SYDVKM. J gave up 5 bases and V 5 bases, and 12 bases lay outside the gene matches. CDR3 sequence: CASSAPGQGVSYGYTF. CDR3 sequence (DNA): TGTGCCAGCAGTGCCCCGGGACAGGGAGTTAGTTATGGCTACACCTTC.

The gene calls are TRBV19 and TRBJ2-3; no clear D. V lost 3 bases and J 0 bases, leaving 4 bases between the germline ends. The CDR3 spans 13 residues. Germline CDR1 reads LNHDA; CDR2 reads SQIVND (reference sequence). CDR3 sequence reads: CASSIGSTDTQYF. For the CDR3, the DNA is TGTGCCAGTAGTATTGGGAGCACAGATACGCAGTATTTT.

Only one count was recorded for this clone. This chain connects TRBV7-9 to TRBJ2-2; weak D call: TRBD2 (5 bases). The germline V gene encodes CDR1 SEHNR and CDR2 FQNEAQ (reference sequence). CDR3 size: 15 residues. Between the trimmed V and J ends, which lost 2 bases and 6 bases, there was a span of 13 bases. Here the CDR3 reads CASSLRRMSAGELFF. CDR3 coding DNA: TGTGCCAGCAGCTTAAGGAGGATGAGCGCCGGGGAGCTGTTTTTT.

J is TRBJ1-2 and V is TRBV9, with D maybe TRBD1 (5 bases). Germline V gene data show CDR1 as SGDLS and CDR2 as YYNGEE. The CDR3 consists of 15 residues. With 2 bases removed from V and 3 bases from J, the gap between germline ends came to 14 bases. The CDR3: CASSVTGGSDYGYTF. CDR3 nucleotides: TGTGCCAGCAGCGTGACCGGGGGTAGTGACTATGGCTACACCTTC.

This chain links TRBV30 with TRBJ2-5; D possibly matches TRBD1 or TRBD2 (7 bases each). The CDR3 covers 12 residues. The V gene lost 1 base and the J gene lost 7 bases, with 10 bases spanning the gap. Germline V lookup: CDR1 GTSNPN, CDR2 SVGIG (reference sequence). Written as DNA, the CDR3 is TGTGCCTGGAGTGCCAGGGGGGGGACCCAGTACTTC. It translates to CAWSARGGTQYF.

J is TRBJ2-3 and V is TRBV27; the match to TRBD1 covers 7 bases. Per germline, CDR1 MNHEY and CDR2 SMNVEV (reference sequence). This CDR3 spans 15 amino acids. V gave up 6 bases and J gave up 2 bases; unmatched junction bases: 8. The CDR3 loop is CASRAGDSHTDTQYF. DNA of the CDR3: TGTGCCAGCAGGGCAGGGGACAGCCACACAGATACGCAGTATTTT.

J is TRBJ2-1 and V is TRBV28; TRBD2 matches at 10 bases. The ends lost 5 bases at V and 2 bases at J; junction bases unmatched: 6. The length of the CDR3 is 16 residues. Germline V CDR1 and CDR2: MDHEN, SYDVKM. The CDR3 loop is CASSTDSGGTYNEQFF. The CDR3, as DNA: TGTGCCAGCAGTACGGATAGCGGGGGGACCTACAATGAGCAGTTCTTC.

CDR3 in DNA: TGTGCCAGCAGCCAAGACGTCGGGCACAGGACTAGCGGGTACAGTAGCTCCTACAATGAGCAGTTCTTC. Its protein product is CASSQDVGHRTSGYSSSYNEQFF. The chain is built from TRBV3-1 (or the pseudogene TRBV3-2) and TRBJ2-1; 11 bases fit TRBD2. This CDR3 is 23 amino acids long. The germline V gene encodes CDR1 LGHDT and CDR2 YNNKEL (reference sequence). V lost 0 bases, J lost 0 bases, and 19 bases stayed unmatched.

This clone has a single count. This chain joins TRBV28 and TRBJ2-7, with 9 bases that match TRBD1. The V gene's germline CDR1 is MDHEN and CDR2 SYDVKM. The length of the CDR3 is 15 residues. With V trimmed by 11 bases and J by 3 bases, 14 bases remained unmatched. Here the CDR3 DNA reads TGTGCCTCCCACAGCCCGGGACAGGGTGGCTACGAGCAGTACTTC. Amino acids: CASHSPGQGGYEQYF.

The rearrangement joins TRBV2 to TRBJ1-2, with D perhaps matching TRBD1 (5 bases). The CDR3 consists of 13 residues. Trimming left V 3 bases short and J 2 bases short, with 7 bases between. Germline V CDR1 and CDR2: SNHLY, FYNNEI. The CDR3 bases are TGTGCCAGCAGTGAGCAGGGAAACTATGGCTACACCTTC. Its translation is CASSEQGNYGYTF.

This rearrangement joins TRBV4-3 to TRBJ1-2; 9 bases fit TRBD1. The CDR3 is 16 amino acids. CDR1 is LGHNA, CDR2 YSLEER, per germline. V shed 6 bases, J shed 3 bases, and the junction held 11 bases outside the gene matches. The CDR3: CASRLSLTGGDYGYTF. CDR3 nucleotides: TGCGCCAGCAGACTATCACTAACAGGGGGCGACTATGGCTACACCTTC.

The chain carries TRBV7-9 and TRBJ1-4; D ambiguous. Trimming stripped 3 bases from V and 6 bases from J, with 8 bases between. CDR1 SEHNR and CDR2 FQNEAQ come from the germline V gene (reference sequence). This CDR3 has 13 residues. In DNA form, the CDR3 reads TGTGCCAGCAGCTTTGGGTCAGATGAAAAACTGTTTTTT. It codes for CASSFGSDEKLFF.

The sample holds a few counts of this clone. The rearrangement links TRBV4-3 to TRBJ2-3; D possibly corresponds to TRBD1 (6 bases). Germline loops: CDR1 LGHNA, CDR2 YSLEER. Trimming removed 1 base from V and 3 bases from J, with 14 bases in between. The CDR3 has 16 amino acids. The chain's CDR3 is CASSQGSGDGTDTQYF. The CDR3 DNA follows: TGCGCCAGCAGCCAAGGGTCAGGGGACGGGACAGATACGCAGTATTTT.

This clone has a single count. The chain has TRBV19 and TRBJ1-3; D unresolved. Looked up from germline, CDR1 is LNHDA and CDR2 is SQIVND (reference sequence). The CDR3 contains 14 residues. Trimming removed 4 bases at V and 2 bases at J, with 9 bases between. CDR3 loop: CASSTLVPGNTIYF. The CDR3 DNA reads as TGTGCCAGTAGTACACTTGTCCCTGGAAACACCATATATTTT.

The chain carries TRBV28 and TRBJ1-1; a weak D match, TRBD1 (6 bases). This CDR3 region has 13 residues. The V end was cut by 5 bases, the J end by 2 bases, with 9 bases between. Germline V gives CDR1 MDHEN, CDR2 SYDVKM. The CDR3 DNA follows: TGTGCCAGCAGTCGACAGGATAACACTGAAGCTTTCTTT. Translating gives CASSRQDNTEAFF.

This clone occurred once. This sequence joins TRBV5-5 and TRBJ1-2; D is unclear. V was clipped by 4 bases and J by 3 bases, with 7 bases between them. There are 12 residues in the CDR3. Germline V gene data show CDR1 as SGHKS and CDR2 as YYEKEE (reference sequence). In DNA, the CDR3 is TGTGCCAGCAGCCCGGATGACTATGGCTACACCTTC. Translation gives CASSPDDYGYTF.

J is TRBJ1-3 and V is TRBV5-6; no firm D call. Germline CDR1 and CDR2: SGHDT and YYEEEE. V was cut by 2 bases and J by 8 bases, with 14 bases left in between. The CDR3 covers 14 residues. The CDR3 sequence: CASSLPQPADTIYF. CDR3 nucleotide sequence: TGTGCCAGCAGCTTACCTCAACCAGCGGACACCATATATTTT.

The V call is TRBV11-2, the J call TRBJ1-1; D remains unclear. Germline loops: CDR1 SGHAT, CDR2 FQNNGV. V shed 1 base and J shed 11 bases, with 11 bases lying between them. The CDR3 totals 12 residues. The CDR3 region is CASSLVNLEAFF. The DNA for the CDR3 is TGTGCCAGCAGCTTAGTAAACCTCGAGGCTTTCTTT.

The chain recombines TRBV3-1 (or the pseudogene TRBV3-2) with TRBJ2-7; D is uncertain. The CDR3 covers 17 residues. Germline CDR1 LGHDT, CDR2 YNNKEL (reference sequence). With 1 base removed from V and 0 bases from J, the gap between germline ends came to 16 bases. CDR3 sequence: CASSQAGSTATSYEQYF. For the CDR3, the DNA is TGTGCCAGCAGCCAAGCTGGTAGTACCGCAACCTCCTACGAGCAGTACTTC.

The genes are TRBV2 and TRBJ1-4, with 7 bases aligning to TRBD1. The CDR3 covers 13 residues. Trimming removed 8 bases from V and 5 bases from J; junction bases left unmatched: 5. CDR1 SNHLY and CDR2 FYNNEI come from the germline V gene. CDR3 bases: TGTGCCAGCCGGGACAGCGGAAATGAAAAACTGTTTTTT. Translating it yields CASRDSGNEKLFF.

The chain recombines TRBV2 with TRBJ2-1, with D perhaps matching TRBD2 (6 bases). V gave up 1 base and J gave up 10 bases, with 17 bases separating them. CDR3 length: 15 amino acids. The germline V gene encodes CDR1 SNHLY and CDR2 FYNNEI. CDR3 protein: CASSEVGVAAREQFF. CDR3 bases: TGTGCCAGCAGTGAAGTAGGGGTAGCGGCACGCGAGCAGTTCTTC.

The genes are TRBV10-3 and TRBJ2-3; 7 nucleotides line up with TRBD1. Germline CDR1 and CDR2: ENHRY and SYGVKD. The CDR3 is 17 amino acids. The V segment lost 4 bases and the J segment 0 bases; nucleotides outside the gene matches: 10. CDR3 nucleotides: TGTGCCATCAGTGCGGTTCCTCCGGGACAGAGCACAGATACGCAGTATTTT. It encodes CAISAVPPGQSTDTQYF.

This chain connects TRBV7-9 to TRBJ2-3; D possibly corresponds to TRBD1 (5 bases). The CDR3 is 16 residues long. Germline CDR1 SEHNR, CDR2 FQNEAQ (reference sequence). V lost 5 bases to trimming and J lost 6 bases, with 21 bases between them. CDR3 bases: TGTGCCAGCAGCCCGGTGGGGCGCAGAAAAGGGGATACGCAGTATTTT. Protein sequence: CASSPVGRRKGDTQYF.

The gene calls are TRBV7-3 and TRBJ1-6; D is undetermined. The CDR3 runs to 13 residues. Looked up from germline, CDR1 is SGHTA and CDR2 is FQGTGA. Trimming stripped 6 bases from V and 8 bases from J, with 11 bases between. The CDR3 protein is CASSAYEDSPLHF. CDR3 bases: TGTGCCAGCAGTGCCTATGAGGATTCACCCCTCCACTTT.